The clone carrying this T cell receptor (beta chain) has more than one count but fewer than ten. Its antigen is currently unknown. Trimming removed 2 bases from V and 5 bases from J, with 6 bases in between. Germline CDR1 and CDR2: GTSNPN and SVGIG (reference sequence). This CDR3 comprises 12 residues. This sample stems from a study of cytomegalovirus exposure and HLA in healthy donors. Study outcomes and limitations: Reports indicated that the classifier achieved high specificity and sensitivity in diagnosing cytomegalovirus status. First-cohort TCR clusters were later found to tend to co-occur in the 120 validation repertoires.

Here immunoSEQ multiplex PCR was the method, and the copy in TCRdb shows in-frame clones only, minus some. This table has about 330,000 clones, about nine tenths appearing once. The V gene is TRBV30, the J gene TRBJ2-2; D ambiguous. Specimen: PBMCs. The receptor comes from a woman aged 25 to 39 in good health and CMV-seropositive. CDR3 sequence: CAWSQLTGELFF. DNA of the CDR3: TGTGCCTGGAGTCAGTTGACCGGGGAGCTGTTTTTT.